This T cell receptor (beta chain) stems from a study of control samples from healthy donors and cancer patients. V trimming: 3 bases; J trimming: 4 bases; junction bases outside the gene matches: 3. Per germline, CDR1 MDHEN and CDR2 SYDVKM. This CDR3 spans 14 amino acids. TCRdb's copy holds only in-frame clones and misses some; the assay was immunoSEQ multiplex PCR. Of 120,000 or so clones listed, more than 75% are singletons. The chain employs TRBV28 and TRBJ2-7, with 10 bases fitting TRBD1. This TCR derives from a man between 18 and 29 years old in good health. The source material was blood. DNA of the CDR3: TGTGCCAGCAGTTTGGACAGGGGGAAATACGAGCAGTACTTC. Amino acid sequence: CASSLDRGKYEQYF.